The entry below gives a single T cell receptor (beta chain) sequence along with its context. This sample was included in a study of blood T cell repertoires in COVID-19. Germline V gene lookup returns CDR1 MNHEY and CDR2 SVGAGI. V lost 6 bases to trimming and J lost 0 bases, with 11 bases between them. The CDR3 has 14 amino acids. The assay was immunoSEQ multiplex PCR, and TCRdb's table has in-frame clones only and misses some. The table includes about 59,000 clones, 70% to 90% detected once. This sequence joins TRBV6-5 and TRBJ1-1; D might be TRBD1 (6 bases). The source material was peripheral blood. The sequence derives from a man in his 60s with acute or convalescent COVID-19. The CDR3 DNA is TGTGCCAGCAGCGGGACACCAATGAACACTGAAGCTTTCTTT. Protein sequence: CASSGTPMNTEAFF.